This T cell receptor (beta chain) was sequenced during a study of graft-versus-host responses after intestinal transplantation. Study summary: The recipients all started with anti-thymocyte globulin induction and then took tacrolimus and steroids for approximately 3 years.

Clones were sequenced by immunoSEQ multiplex PCR, and TCRdb holds only the in-frame ones, with some missing. The table lists more than 85,000 clones, 80% to 95% of them singletons. V lost 1 base, J lost 3 bases, and 4 bases stayed unmatched. The germline gives CDR1 SNHLY, CDR2 FYNNEI. This CDR3 region has 15 residues. For this clone: Its matching antigen is unknown.

Material: unstimulated CD8+ T cells sorted from spleen or lymph node cells, obtained before transplant. This chain links TRBV2 with TRBJ1-2, with 8 bases identical to TRBD1. This sequence was found in a human donor who was the organ donor for an intestinal transplant. CDR3 sequence (DNA): TGTGCCAGCAGTGAAGGCAGGGGGCAGGACTATGGCTACACCTTC. Translation: CASSEGRGQDYGYTF.